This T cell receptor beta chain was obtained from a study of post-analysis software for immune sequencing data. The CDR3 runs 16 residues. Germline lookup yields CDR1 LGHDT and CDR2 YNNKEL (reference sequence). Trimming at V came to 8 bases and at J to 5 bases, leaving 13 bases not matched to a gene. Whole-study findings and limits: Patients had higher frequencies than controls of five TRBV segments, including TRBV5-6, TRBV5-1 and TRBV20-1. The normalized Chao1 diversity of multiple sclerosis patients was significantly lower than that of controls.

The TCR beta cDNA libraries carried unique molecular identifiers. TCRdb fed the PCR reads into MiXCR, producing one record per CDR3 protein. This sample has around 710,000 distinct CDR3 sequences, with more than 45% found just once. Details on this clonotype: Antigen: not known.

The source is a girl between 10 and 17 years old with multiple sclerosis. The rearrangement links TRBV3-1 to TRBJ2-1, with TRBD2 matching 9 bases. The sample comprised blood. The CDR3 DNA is TGTGCCAGCGGGACCGTGCGGGAGGGCCCGGACAATGAGCAGTTCTTC. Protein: CASGTVREGPDNEQFF.